The source of this TCR beta chain is a study of beta chain features in type 1 diabetes. Findings and caveats of the study: In all four CD4+ subsets, TCRB CDR3 length was significantly, moderately reduced in type 1 diabetes.

As to this clone: Its antigen is not identified.

Trimming pared 7 bases from V and 2 bases from J, leaving 10 bases between. CDR1 and CDR2 (germline): KGHSH, LQKENI. The CDR3 has 13 residues. Expressed TCRB transcripts were sequenced, since all the RNA that had been isolated was reverse transcribed. TCRdb keeps only in-frame clones here, not all; method: immunoSEQ multiplex PCR. The sample includes approximately 50,000 clones, roughly 39% seen only once; the top ten take about 1.5%. The sequenced sample was Tregs from blood. V usage is TRBV18 and J usage is TRBJ2-3, with D uncertain. This sequence was found in a young man with type 1 diabetes. DNA for the CDR3: TGTGCCAGCTGCGCAACGAACACAGATACGCAGTATTTT. As protein: CASCATNTDTQYF. Combining the CDR3 with reference TRBV18 and TRBJ2-3 gives the whole variable domain NAGVMQNPRHLVRRRGQEARLRCSPMKGHSHVYWYRQLPEEGLKFMVYLQKENIIDESGMPKERFSAEFPKEGPSILRIQQVVRGDSAAYFCASCATNTDTQYFGPGTRLTVL.